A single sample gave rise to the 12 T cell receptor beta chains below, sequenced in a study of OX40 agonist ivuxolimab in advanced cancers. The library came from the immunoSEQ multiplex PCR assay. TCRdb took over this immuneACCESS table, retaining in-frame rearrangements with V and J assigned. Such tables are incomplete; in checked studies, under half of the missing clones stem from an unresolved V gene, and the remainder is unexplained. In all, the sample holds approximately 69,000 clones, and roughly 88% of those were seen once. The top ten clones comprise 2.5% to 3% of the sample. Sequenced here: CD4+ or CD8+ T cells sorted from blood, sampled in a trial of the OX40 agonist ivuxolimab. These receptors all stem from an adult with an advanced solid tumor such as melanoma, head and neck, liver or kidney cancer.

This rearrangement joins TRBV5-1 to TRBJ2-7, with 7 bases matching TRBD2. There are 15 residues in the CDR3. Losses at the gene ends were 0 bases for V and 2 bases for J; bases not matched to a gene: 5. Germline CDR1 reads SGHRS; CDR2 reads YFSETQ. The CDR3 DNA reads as TGCGCCAGCAGCTTGGCCGTAGGGACTACCTACGAGCAGTACTTC. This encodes CASSLAVGTTYEQYF.

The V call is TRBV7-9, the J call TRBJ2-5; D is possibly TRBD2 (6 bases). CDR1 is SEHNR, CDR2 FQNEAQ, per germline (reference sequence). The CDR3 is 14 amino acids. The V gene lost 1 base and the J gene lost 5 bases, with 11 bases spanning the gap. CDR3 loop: CASSLGGVDETQYF. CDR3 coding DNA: TGTGCCAGCAGCTTAGGGGGGGTAGATGAGACCCAGTACTTC.

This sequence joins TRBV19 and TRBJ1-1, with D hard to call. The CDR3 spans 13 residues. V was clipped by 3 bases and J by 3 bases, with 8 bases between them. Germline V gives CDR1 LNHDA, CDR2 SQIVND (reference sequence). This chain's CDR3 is CASSMFGYTEAFF. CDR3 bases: TGTGCCAGTAGTATGTTTGGATACACTGAAGCTTTCTTT.

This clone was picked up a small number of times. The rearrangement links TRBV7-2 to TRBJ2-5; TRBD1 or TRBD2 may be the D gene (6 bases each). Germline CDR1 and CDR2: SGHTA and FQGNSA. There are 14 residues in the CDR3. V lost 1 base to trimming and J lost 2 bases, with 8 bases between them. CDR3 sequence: CASSLGGTQETQYF. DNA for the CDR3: TGTGCCAGCAGCTTAGGCGGGACACAAGAGACCCAGTACTTC.

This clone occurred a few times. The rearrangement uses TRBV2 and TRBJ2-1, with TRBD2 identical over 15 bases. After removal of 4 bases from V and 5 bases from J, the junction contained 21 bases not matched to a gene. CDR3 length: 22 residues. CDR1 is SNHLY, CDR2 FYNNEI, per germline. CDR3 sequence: CASSVSGTGTSGRWWVDNEQFF. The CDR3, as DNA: TGTGCCAGCAGTGTCTCAGGGACCGGGACTAGCGGGAGGTGGTGGGTTGACAATGAGCAGTTCTTC.

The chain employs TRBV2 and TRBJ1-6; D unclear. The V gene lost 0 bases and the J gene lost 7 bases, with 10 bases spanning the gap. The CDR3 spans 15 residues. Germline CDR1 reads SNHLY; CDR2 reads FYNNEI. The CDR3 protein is CASSEAWGSNSPLHF. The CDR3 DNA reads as TGTGCCAGCAGTGAAGCCTGGGGTTCGAATTCACCCCTCCACTTT.

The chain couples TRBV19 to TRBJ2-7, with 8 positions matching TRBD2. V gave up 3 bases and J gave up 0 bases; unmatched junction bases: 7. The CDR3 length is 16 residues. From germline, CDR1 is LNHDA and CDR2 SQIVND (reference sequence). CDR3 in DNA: TGTGCCAGTAGTATCAGCCCTGGGACTAGCTCCTACGAGCAGTACTTC. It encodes CASSISPGTSSYEQYF.

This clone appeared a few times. CDR3 coding DNA: TGTGCCTCCGGGACTAGCGGGGCGGGGGAGCTGTTTTTT. Translation gives CASGTSGAGELFF. This chain joins TRBV30 and TRBJ2-2, with TRBD2 matching over 13 bases. CDR3 length: 13 amino acids. CDR1 and CDR2 (germline): GTSNPN, SVGIG (reference sequence). V dropped 7 bases and J dropped 8; count of bases not matched to a gene: 4.

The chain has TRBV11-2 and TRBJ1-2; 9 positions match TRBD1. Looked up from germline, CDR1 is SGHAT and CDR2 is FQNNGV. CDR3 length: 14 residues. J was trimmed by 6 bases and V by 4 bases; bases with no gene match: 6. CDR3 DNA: TGTGCCAGCAGCTCACACAGGGGGCTGAATGGCTACACCTTC. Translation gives CASSSHRGLNGYTF.

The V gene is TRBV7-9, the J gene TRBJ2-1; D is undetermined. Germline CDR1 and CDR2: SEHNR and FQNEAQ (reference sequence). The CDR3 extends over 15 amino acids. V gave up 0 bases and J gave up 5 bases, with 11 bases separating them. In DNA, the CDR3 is TGTGCCAGCAGCTTAGCGACTCGCCTGCACAATGAGCAGTTCTTC. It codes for CASSLATRLHNEQFF.

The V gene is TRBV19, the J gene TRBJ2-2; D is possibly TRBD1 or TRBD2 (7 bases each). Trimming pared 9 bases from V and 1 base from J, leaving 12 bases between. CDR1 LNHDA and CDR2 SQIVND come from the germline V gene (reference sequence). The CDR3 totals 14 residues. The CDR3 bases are TGTGCCAGCAGGGGGGGCCGGAACACCGGGGAGCTGTTTTTT. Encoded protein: CASRGGRNTGELFF.

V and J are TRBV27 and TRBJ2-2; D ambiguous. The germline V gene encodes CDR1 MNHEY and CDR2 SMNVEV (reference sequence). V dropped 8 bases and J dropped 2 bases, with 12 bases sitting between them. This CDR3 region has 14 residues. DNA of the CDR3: TGTGCCAGCCGGCGTAGCTTAAACACCGGGGAGCTGTTTTTT. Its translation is CASRRSLNTGELFF.